This T cell receptor (beta chain) was profiled in a study of T cells in Graves' hyperthyroidism and ophthalmopathy. This CDR3 has 13 residues. Trimming stripped 5 bases from V and 5 bases from J, with 9 bases between. CDR1 is KGHDR, CDR2 SFDVKD, per germline. Amplification yielded TCR beta CDR3 regions, with RNA transcripts as the source. The HTBI primer set served for first-round RT-PCR of the TCR CDR3. One entry per CDR3 protein results from TCRdb running MiXCR on the multiplex PCR reads. The table has nearly 250,000 distinct CDR3 sequences, approximately 25% seen once. Overall study results and limits: The model predicted ophthalmopathy a median around 6 months before onset. A model built on 13 V-J features separated ophthalmopathy from stable hyperthyroidism.

Ten or more counts support this clonotype. Antigen specificity is unknown. Any patient presenting with uncontrolled infection, other autoimmune disease, pregnancy or lactation was left out. Fresh peripheral blood, 8 to 10 ml of it, supplied the PBMCs. The sequence was collected from a middle-aged woman with Graves' ophthalmopathy. The source material was blood. The rearrangement uses TRBV24-1 and TRBJ1-5; no firm D call. DNA for the CDR3: TGTGCCACCAGTGCCGCGGGATATCAGCCCCAGCATTTT. Translated, it gives CATSAAGYQPQHF.